One sample yielded the 4 T cell receptor beta chains listed below, sequenced in a study of human thymus T cells. The repertoire was sequenced with immunoSEQ multiplex PCR; TCRdb's copy has only in-frame clones and lacks some. The sample yields roughly 130,000 clones, around 96% seen once. In corrective heart surgery, resections were taken, and these provided the thymus tissue. Material for sequencing was thymus tissue. These receptors were obtained from a boy younger than two with a congenital heart defect but otherwise immunologically healthy.

The V gene is TRBV9, the J gene TRBJ2-3; 10 bases line up with TRBD2. The CDR3 covers 16 residues. V dropped 0 bases and J dropped 3; count of bases not matched to a gene: 4. Germline CDR1 and CDR2: SGDLS and YYNGEE. CDR3 region: CASSVGAGGLTDTQYF. CDR3 bases: TGTGCCAGCAGCGTAGGAGCGGGGGGGCTGACAGATACGCAGTATTTT.

The chain joins TRBV7-2 to TRBJ2-1; no clear D gene. The V and J ends lost 1 base and 12 bases respectively, with 16 bases between them. Looked up from germline, CDR1 is SGHTA and CDR2 is FQGNSA. The CDR3 loop spans 14 amino acids. CDR3 residues: CASSLEGYTLGQFF. CDR3 sequence (DNA): TGTGCCAGCAGCTTAGAAGGCTACACCTTGGGGCAGTTCTTC.

CDR3 in DNA: TGCGCCAGCAGGCCGGGACTAGGCAATGAGCAGTTCTTC. Its translation: CASRPGLGNEQFF. The chain combines TRBV4-3 with TRBJ2-1, with 8 bases lining up with TRBD2. This CDR3 has 13 residues. J gave up 6 bases and V 6 bases, and 4 bases lay outside the gene matches. The germline V gene encodes CDR1 LGHNA and CDR2 YSLEER.

This clone showed up just once. The V gene is TRBV27, the J gene TRBJ2-2; 15 bases are a match to TRBD2. Germline CDR1 reads MNHEY; CDR2 reads SMNVEV (reference sequence). This CDR3 region has 18 residues. V dropped 5 bases and J dropped 4; count of bases not matched to a gene: 8. The CDR3 spells CASSRGLAGGLGTGELFF. CDR3 DNA: TGTGCCAGCAGTCGAGGACTAGCGGGGGGGCTTGGCACCGGGGAGCTGTTTTTT.